This T cell receptor beta chain stems from a study of blood T cell repertoires in COVID-19. The wider study: The United States, Italy and Spain provided the acute and convalescent COVID-19 samples. Nucleic acid was either cDNA or gDNA, and it came from T cells, B-cell-depleted T cells, or PBMCs.

A single count supports this clone. The length of the CDR3 is 17 residues. Germline CDR1 ENHRY, CDR2 SYGVKD. Losses at the gene ends were 0 bases for V and 2 bases for J; bases not matched to a gene: 1. In the study's own analysis: How many nucleated cells were present was estimated from reference gene primer amplification. Only in-frame clones appear in the TCRdb table, and some are missing; sequencing was by immunoSEQ multiplex PCR. That table is the source of V, J and clone size, and D and trimming were worked out from the DNA. Of around 440,000 clones listed, approximately 90% are singletons. Followed over time, Seattle patients had been enrolled while infection was active.

This chain uses TRBV10-3 with TRBJ2-3; the match to TRBD2 covers 14 bases. This sequence originates from a woman in her fifties or sixties with COVID-19, enrolled during active disease. Sequencing input: peripheral blood. The CDR3 loop is CAISESTSGGATDTQYF. The CDR3 nucleotides read TGTGCCATCAGTGAGTCGACTAGCGGGGGGGCCACAGATACGCAGTATTTT.